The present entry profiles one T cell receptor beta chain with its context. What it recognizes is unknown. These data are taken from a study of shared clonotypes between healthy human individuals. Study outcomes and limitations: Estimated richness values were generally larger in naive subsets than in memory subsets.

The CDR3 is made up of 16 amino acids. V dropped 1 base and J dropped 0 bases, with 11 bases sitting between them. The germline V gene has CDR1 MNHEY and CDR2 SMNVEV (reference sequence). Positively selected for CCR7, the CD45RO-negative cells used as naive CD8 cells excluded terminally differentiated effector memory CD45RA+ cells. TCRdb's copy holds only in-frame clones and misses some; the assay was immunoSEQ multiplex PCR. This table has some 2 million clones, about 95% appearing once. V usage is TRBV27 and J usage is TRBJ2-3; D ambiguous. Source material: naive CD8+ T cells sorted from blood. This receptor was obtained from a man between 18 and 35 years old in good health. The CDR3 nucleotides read TGTGCCAGCAGTTTATTCCTCCTAGGGAGCACAGATACGCAGTATTTT. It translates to CASSLFLLGSTDTQYF.